A single sample gave rise to the 18 T cell receptor beta chains below, sequenced in a study of blood T cell repertoires in COVID-19. Clones were sequenced by immunoSEQ multiplex PCR, and TCRdb holds only the in-frame ones, with some missing. The sample yields 110,000 or so clones, about four fifths seen once. Sequencing input: peripheral blood. These receptors came from a woman of 80 years or more with acute or convalescent COVID-19.

The rearrangement links TRBV29-1 to TRBJ1-1; D perhaps matches TRBD1 (5 bases). The germline gives CDR1 SQVTM, CDR2 ANQGSEA. Trimming shortened V by 5 bases and J by 5 bases, and 15 bases separated the two germline ends. The CDR3 sequence is 13 residues long. The CDR3 DNA is TGCAGCGTTAGAGAGACAGAAGGAACTGAAGCTTTCTTT. Translation: CSVRETEGTEAFF.

This clone was counted a single time. This rearrangement joins TRBV4-1 to TRBJ2-3; D is unresolved. V lost 0 bases, J lost 5 bases, and 9 bases lay in between. The CDR3 runs to 14 residues. Germline V gene data show CDR1 as MGHRA and CDR2 as YSYEKL. CDR3: CASSQDVSQDTQYF. The CDR3 nucleotides read TGCGCCAGCAGCCAAGACGTGAGTCAAGATACGCAGTATTTT.

This chain connects TRBV27 to TRBJ2-1; D is undetermined. The CDR3 has 16 residues. Germline V CDR1 and CDR2: MNHEY, SMNVEV (reference sequence). V lost 3 bases to trimming and J lost 3 bases, with 15 bases between them. The CDR3 DNA reads as TGTGCCAGCAGTTTTCGGGTCGAAGCTGGCTACAATGAGCAGTTCTTC. Protein product: CASSFRVEAGYNEQFF.

The gene calls are TRBV4-3 and TRBJ1-5; D is ambiguous. CDR1 and CDR2 from the germline V gene are LGHNA and YSLEER. The CDR3 has 13 amino acids. V shed 0 bases and J shed 5 bases, with 5 bases lying between them. The CDR3 sequence: CASSQDRDQPQHF. DNA of the CDR3: TGCGCCAGCAGCCAAGACCGGGATCAGCCCCAGCATTTT.

This clone appeared a few times. V gene TRBV7-9 combines with J gene TRBJ2-7; D not resolved. Germline CDR1 SEHNR, CDR2 FQNEAQ (reference sequence). V lost 6 bases to trimming and J lost 4 bases, with 10 bases between them. The CDR3 consists of 12 residues. In DNA, the CDR3 is TGTGCCAGCAGTCAGGTTCCTTACGAGCAGTACTTC. Residues: CASSQVPYEQYF.

The chain joins TRBV7-8 to TRBJ2-1; 9 positions match TRBD2. The V segment lost 5 bases and the J segment 2 bases; nucleotides outside the gene matches: 19. Germline-derived CDR1 and CDR2 are SGHVS and FQNEAQ. The CDR3 runs to 20 residues. The CDR3 DNA sequence: TGTGCCAGCAGCCCCTGGGTCGTGTCTAGCGGGGATCGGCCCTACAATGAGCAGTTCTTC. This sequence encodes CASSPWVVSSGDRPYNEQFF.

The CDR3 is CASSEMAGYNEQFF. The CDR3 DNA reads TGTGCCAGCAGTGAAATGGCAGGGTACAATGAGCAGTTCTTC. This chain joins TRBV2 and TRBJ2-1; perhaps TRBD1 as D (5 bases). Trimming cost V 2 bases and J 4 bases, with 9 bases left between them. The CDR3 contains 14 residues. Germline loops: CDR1 SNHLY, CDR2 FYNNEI.

This rearrangement joins TRBV11-2 to TRBJ2-7, with D possibly matching TRBD1 (6 bases). This CDR3 contains 13 residues. V dropped 4 bases and J dropped 6 bases, with 13 bases sitting between them. The V gene's germline CDR1 is SGHAT and CDR2 FQNNGV. The CDR3 nucleotides are TGTGCCAGCAGCTCCAGACAGGCGGGCGAGCAGTACGTC. Encoded protein: CASSSRQAGEQYV.

The V call is TRBV28, the J call TRBJ1-6; no clear D. V was shortened by 4 bases and J by 12 bases, with 16 bases between the two germline ends. The CDR3 length is 14 residues. Germline CDR1 MDHEN, CDR2 SYDVKM. The CDR3 DNA follows: TGTGCCAGCAGTTCCGTTGGACGGGAGGGACCCCTCCACTTT. This encodes CASSSVGREGPLHF. The full variable domain, rest sourced from reference TRBV28 and TRBJ1-6, is DVKVTQSSRYLVKRTGEKVFLECVQDMDHENMFWYRQDPGLGLRLIYFSYDVKMKEKGDIPEGYSVSREKKERFSLILESASTNQTSMYLCASSSVGREGPLHFGNGTRLTVT.

The rearrangement uses TRBV15 and TRBJ2-1; 13 bases fit TRBD2. The V and J ends lost 0 bases and 0 bases, in that order; junction bases with no gene match: 8. This CDR3 region has 20 residues. Germline loops: CDR1 LNHNV, CDR2 YYDKDF (reference sequence). The CDR3, as DNA: TGTGCCACCAGCAGAGAGGCGGGACTAGCGGGACAGAGCTCCTACAATGAGCAGTTCTTC. It is translated as CATSREAGLAGQSSYNEQFF.

The rearrangement uses TRBV6-6 and TRBJ2-5; 8 bases fit TRBD2. With V trimmed by 6 bases and J by 2 bases, 8 bases remained unmatched. The CDR3 loop spans 15 amino acids. CDR1 is MNHNY, CDR2 SVGAGI, per germline (reference sequence). The CDR3 nucleotides are TGTGCCAGCAGACCATCTGGCGGGAGGCAAGAGACCCAGTACTTC. Protein product: CASRPSGGRQETQYF.

This rearrangement joins TRBV19 to TRBJ1-1, with 7 positions matching TRBD1. Germline trimming cut 6 bases from V and 10 bases from J; bases unmatched to any gene: 11. Per the germline V gene, CDR1 is LNHDA and CDR2 is SQIVND (reference sequence). This CDR3 contains 13 residues. CDR3 in amino acids: CASSVSTGPRAFF. The CDR3 region has the DNA TGTGCCAGTAGCGTCTCGACAGGGCCGCGAGCTTTCTTT.

The rearrangement joins TRBV13 to TRBJ2-3; 7 positions match TRBD1. Unmatched junction bases numbered 11, after V lost 5 bases and J lost 6 bases. Germline V gives CDR1 PRHDT, CDR2 FYEKMQ (reference sequence). The CDR3 runs 15 residues. The CDR3 sequence is CASSLTGAKTDTQYF. For the CDR3, the DNA is TGTGCCAGCAGCCTTACAGGGGCGAAAACGGATACGCAGTATTTT.

The chain uses TRBV19 and TRBJ2-2, with 10 bases lining up with TRBD2. V was pared by 7 bases and J by 5 bases, with 7 bases of the junction left unmatched. The germline V gene encodes CDR1 LNHDA and CDR2 SQIVND (reference sequence). The CDR3 covers 15 residues. The CDR3 sequence is CASTDSGRSTGELFF. CDR3 coding DNA: TGTGCCAGTACTGATAGCGGGAGGTCTACCGGGGAGCTGTTTTTT.

The chain has TRBV5-1 and TRBJ2-3; 7 nucleotides align to TRBD2. The junction had 8 bases not matched to a gene; V was cut back by 5 bases and J by 2 bases. Germline CDR1 is SGHRS and CDR2 is YFSETQ. The length of the CDR3 is 15 residues. CDR3 bases: TGCGCCAGCAGTCGGGGGGAGGCCGCCACAGATACGCAGTATTTT. Translating gives CASSRGEAATDTQYF.

The V gene is TRBV28, the J gene TRBJ2-7; tentatively, D is TRBD2 (6 bases). The germline V and J ends were trimmed by 2 bases and 0 bases, with 8 bases remaining between them. Germline V gene lookup returns CDR1 MDHEN and CDR2 SYDVKM. The CDR3 loop spans 14 amino acids. Here the CDR3 reads CASSLEGLSYEQYF. The DNA of the CDR3 is TGTGCCAGCAGTTTAGAGGGACTCTCCTACGAGCAGTACTTC.

This chain joins TRBV6-5 and TRBJ2-1; D is unclear. Trimming shortened V by 0 bases and J by 10 bases, and 10 bases separated the two germline ends. In germline, CDR1 is MNHEY, CDR2 SVGAGI. CDR3 size: 13 residues. The CDR3 loop is CASSYSSRSEQFF. The DNA of the CDR3 is TGTGCCAGCAGTTACTCCTCAAGAAGCGAGCAGTTCTTC.

V usage is TRBV15 and J usage is TRBJ1-4; D perhaps matches TRBD1 (6 bases). Germline CDR1 is LNHNV and CDR2 is YYDKDF (reference sequence). The CDR3 covers 13 residues. Trimming shortened V by 6 bases and J by 2 bases, and 7 bases separated the two germline ends. The CDR3 sequence is CATSTGTNEKLFF. CDR3 in DNA: TGTGCCACCAGTACAGGGACTAATGAAAAACTGTTTTTT.